The 9 T cell receptor beta chains listed next were all sequenced from one sample in a study of T cells in Graves' hyperthyroidism and ophthalmopathy. The TCR beta CDR3 regions underwent amplification using RNA transcripts as the source. A first-round RT-PCR of the TCR CDR3 used the HTBI primer set. TCRdb ran MiXCR on the multiplex PCR reads and lists one entry per CDR3 protein. Of some 300,000 distinct CDR3 sequences detected, roughly 19% appear once; the ten largest clones hold 39%. The specimen was blood. The receptors were gathered from a man aged 50 to 59 with Graves' ophthalmopathy.

The chain uses TRBV25-1 and TRBJ2-7, with D possibly being TRBD2 (5 bases). Trimming took 3 bases from V and 7 from J, leaving 13 bases between them. The CDR3 totals 13 residues. Germline loops: CDR1 MGHDK, CDR2 SYGVNS. The chain's CDR3 is CASSDPLPGEQYF. DNA of the CDR3: TGTGCCAGCAGTGATCCCCTCCCGGGGGAGCAGTACTTC.

This clonotype has just a few counts. The chain employs TRBV3-1 and TRBJ2-2; 7 bases line up with TRBD2. V dropped 8 bases and J dropped 4; count of bases not matched to a gene: 7. Germline CDR1 LGHDT, CDR2 YNNKEL (reference sequence). This CDR3 contains 14 residues. The CDR3 DNA reads TGTGCCAGCCGGAGGCGGGAGAGCACCGGGGAGCTGTTTTTT. This gives the protein CASRRRESTGELFF.

This clonotype was detected many times. The J gene is TRBJ2-1, the V gene TRBV7-8; D ambiguous. V shed 0 bases and J shed 6 bases, with 15 bases lying between them. The CDR3 has 16 residues. Germline V gene data show CDR1 as SGHVS and CDR2 as FQNEAQ. CDR3: CASSLAMWAPGNEQFF. Written as DNA, the CDR3 is TGTGCCAGCAGCTTAGCGATGTGGGCCCCTGGCAATGAGCAGTTCTTC.

This clonotype was seen a handful of times. V usage is TRBV4-1 and J usage is TRBJ2-1; TRBD1 or TRBD2 may be the D gene (5 bases each). V dropped 4 bases and J dropped 6 bases, with 13 bases sitting between them. The CDR3 consists of 14 residues. CDR1 and CDR2 from the germline V gene are MGHRA and YSYEKL. The CDR3 spells CASSPWGLINEQFF. The CDR3 DNA sequence: TGCGCCAGCAGCCCGTGGGGGTTAATCAATGAGCAGTTCTTC.

This chain links TRBV9 with TRBJ1-5, with no clear D. Trimming shortened V by 2 bases and J by 4 bases, and 13 bases separated the two germline ends. This CDR3 is 15 amino acids long. Germline lookup yields CDR1 SGDLS and CDR2 YYNGEE. The CDR3 loop is CASSVGGGFNQPQHF. The CDR3 DNA follows: TGTGCCAGCAGCGTCGGCGGCGGATTTAATCAGCCCCAGCATTTT. The variable domain in full, with the rest retrieved from reference TRBV9 and TRBJ1-5, is DSGVTQTPKHLITATGQRVTLRCSPRSGDLSVYWYQQSLDQGLQFLIQYYNGEERAKGNILERFSAQQFPDLHSELNLSSLELGDSALYFCASSVGGGFNQPQHFGDGTRLSIL.

This clonotype was seen ten or more times. This chain connects TRBV5-1 to TRBJ2-1; D could derive from TRBD1 or TRBD2 (7 bases each). The germline V gene has CDR1 SGHRS and CDR2 YFSETQ. V was cut by 2 bases and J by 10 bases, with 13 bases left in between. This CDR3 is built from 13 residues. The chain's CDR3 is CASSLYRGGEQFF. The CDR3 nucleotides read TGCGCCAGCAGCTTATACAGGGGAGGGGAGCAGTTCTTC.

This clonotype turned up a few times. J is TRBJ2-7 and V is TRBV13; perhaps D is TRBD1 or TRBD2 (5 bases each). CDR3 length: 14 residues. V shed 5 bases and J shed 4 bases, with 15 bases lying between them. Per germline, CDR1 PRHDT and CDR2 FYEKMQ (reference sequence). In DNA, the CDR3 is TGTGCCAGCAGCAACCGGGGCGAAACTTACGAGCAGTACTTC. Its translation: CASSNRGETYEQYF.

The chain links TRBV7-3 to TRBJ1-3; D call uncertain. The CDR3 loop spans 19 amino acids. In germline, CDR1 is SGHTA, CDR2 FQGTGA. Between the trimmed V and J ends, which lost 3 bases and 0 bases, there was a span of 21 bases. CDR3 sequence (DNA): TGTGCCAGCAGCTTCAGCTCCCGCTCCTTTAGGATCTCTGGAAACACCATATATTTT. It codes for CASSFSSRSFRISGNTIYF.

The rearrangement uses TRBV28 and TRBJ1-4; tentative D call: TRBD1 (5 bases). Between the trimmed V and J ends, which lost 6 bases and 4 bases, there was a span of 12 bases. The CDR3 is made up of 14 amino acids. CDR1 is MDHEN, CDR2 SYDVKM, per germline. CDR3 nucleotide sequence: TGTGCCAGCAGCTCGACAGCGGATAATGAAAAACTGTTTTTT. Residues: CASSSTADNEKLFF.